The sequence of this T cell receptor beta chain was determined in a study of patients and donors after allogeneic stem cell transplantation. V was cut by 3 bases and J by 5 bases, with 22 bases left in between. This CDR3 is built from 16 residues. Germline V CDR1 and CDR2: DFQATT, SNEGSKA (reference sequence). MiXCR, run by TCRdb on the RT-PCR reads, gives a single entry per CDR3 protein. The sample lists about 89,000 distinct CDR3 sequences; around 48% were seen once. The chain couples TRBV20-1 to TRBJ1-1; the D gene is possibly TRBD1 (6 bases). The specimen was blood, either unsorted or a sorted T cell fraction (not recorded which). The clonotype comes from a human donor who was either an allogeneic HSCT recipient or a stem cell or donor lymphocyte infusion donor (not recorded which). It is not recorded whose cells these are; they may come from a transplant donor. Here the CDR3 DNA reads TGCAGTGCTAGTAGGGCGCAGTTGGCCCAGGGGACTGAAGCTTTCTTT. It yields the protein CSASRAQLAQGTEAFF.